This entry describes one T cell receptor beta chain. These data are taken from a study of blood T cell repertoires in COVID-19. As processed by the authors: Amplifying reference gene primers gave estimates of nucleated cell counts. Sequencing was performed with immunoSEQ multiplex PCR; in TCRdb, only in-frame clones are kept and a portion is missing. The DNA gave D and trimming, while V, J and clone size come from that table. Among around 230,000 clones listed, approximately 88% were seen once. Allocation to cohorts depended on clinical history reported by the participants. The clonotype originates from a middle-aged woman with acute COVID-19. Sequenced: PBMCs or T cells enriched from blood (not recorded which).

The CDR3 protein is CAWSRTSFQETQYF. In DNA, the CDR3 is TGTGCCTGGAGCCGGACTAGCTTCCAAGAGACCCAGTACTTC. The chain uses TRBV30 and TRBJ2-5, with 8 bases matching TRBD2. V was pared by 3 bases and J by 1 base, with 4 bases of the junction left unmatched. CDR1 GTSNPN and CDR2 SVGIG come from the germline V gene (reference sequence). CDR3 length equals 14 residues.